This T cell receptor beta chain is from a study of T-cell reconstitution after alpha-beta-depleted transplantation in children. General study points: Recipient T cells and thymic progenitors that survived gave rise to the high TCRbeta diversity observed at day 60 in some patients.

A word on this clonotype: Its antigen is unknown.

Germline values: CDR1 MNHEY, CDR2 SMNVEV (reference sequence). This CDR3 contains 14 residues. Between the trimmed V and J ends, which lost 8 bases and 0 bases, there was a span of 11 bases. This sample's TCRbeta library carried unique molecular identifier barcodes. From the PCR reads, TCRdb called clonotypes with MiXCR, one entry per CDR3 protein. The sample lists about 110,000 distinct CDR3 sequences, about 9.4% occurring once. The sequence was collected from a boy aged 2 to 9 with acute lymphoblastic leukemia, due to receive a stem cell transplant. Material: PBMCs, obtained before TCRalphabeta/CD19-depleted stem cell transplant. The V call is TRBV27, the J call TRBJ1-5; D perhaps matches TRBD1 (6 bases). For the CDR3, the DNA is TGTGCCAGCGCTTACAGGGATAGCAATCAGCCCCAGCATTTT. Its protein product is CASAYRDSNQPQHF.